These T cell receptor beta chains were read from a single sample in a study of PD-1 blockade in classical Hodgkin lymphoma. Produced via immunoSEQ multiplex PCR; TCRdb's table is partial and in-frame only. The table includes fewer than 4,500 clones, about 72% detected once. Sequenced material: CD8+ T cells from blood, taken before the fourth cycle of nivolumab. The receptors stem from a human donor with classical Hodgkin lymphoma. Both conserved end residues are part of each CDR3. D genes are given only for firm matches. Not all rows give a size; the values are once, few, many and, for expanded clones, a class.

>TRBJ2-7|TRBV11-3|NA|NA
CAKEGSELVRFHEQYF
TGTGCCAAGGAAGGGAGCGAGCTAGTTCGGTTCCACGAGCAGTACTTC
>TRBJ2-1|TRBV2|NA|NA
CASSEGWGLSYNEQFF
TGTGCCAGCAGTGAAGGGTGGGGACTCTCCTACAATGAGCAGTTCTTC
>TRBJ1-1|TRBV15|NA|NA
CATILDRNTEAFF
TGTGCCACCATCCTGGACAGGAACACTGAAGCTTTCTTT
>TRBJ2-1|TRBV25-1|NA|NA
CASSEPSLGPRLNEQFF
TGTGCCAGCAGTGAACCCTCACTAGGACCACGGCTCAATGAGCAGTTCTTC
>TRBJ2-3|TRBV4-3|NA|TRBD2
CASSSRGGLSDTQYF
TGCGCCAGCAGCTCCCGGGGGGGGCTGTCAGATACGCAGTATTTT
>TRBJ2-5|TRBV28|NA|TRBD1
CASSYRQGGRVTQYF
TGTGCCAGCAGTTATAGACAGGGGGGAAGGGTGACCCAGTACTTC
>TRBJ2-1|TRBV27|NA|NA
CASRTPYNEQFF
TGTGCCAGCCGGACGCCTTACAATGAGCAGTTCTTC
>TRBJ2-4|TRBV6-1|NA|NA
CASSELGDGAKNIQYF
TGTGCCAGCAGTGAACTCGGGGATGGGGCCAAAAACATTCAGTACTTC
>TRBJ1-1|TRBV6-6|NA|NA
CASSYSYGTEAFF
TGTGCCAGCAGTTACTCGTACGGGACTGAAGCTTTCTTT
>TRBJ2-7|TRBV6-5|NA|TRBD1
CASRVQGPSYEQYF
TGTGCCAGCAGGGTACAGGGGCCCTCCTACGAGCAGTACTTC
>TRBJ2-7|TRBV10-2|NA|NA
CASSGLGVRLDEQYF
TGCGCCAGCAGTGGATTGGGGGTCCGCCTGGACGAGCAGTACTTC
>TRBJ2-3|TRBV10-1|NA|NA
CASSDFSRDTQYF
TGCGCCAGCAGTGATTTTAGCCGGGATACGCAGTATTTT
>TRBJ2-1|TRBV20-1|large|NA
CSAQENEQFF
TGCAGTGCCCAAGAGAATGAGCAGTTCTTC
>TRBJ1-2|TRBV4-3|NA|TRBD1
CASSQELGQGNGYTF
TGCGCCAGCAGCCAAGAATTGGGACAGGGAAACGGCTACACCTTC
>TRBJ1-6|TRBV19|NA|NA
CASSMGMQRTYNSPLHF
TGTGCCAGTAGTATGGGAATGCAGAGGACCTATAATTCACCCCTCCACTTT
>TRBJ2-2|TRBV7-8|medium-sized|TRBD2
CASSLGTSYTGELFF
TGTGCCAGCAGCTTGGGGACTAGCTACACCGGGGAGCTGTTTTTT
>TRBJ2-1|TRBV4-3|NA|TRBD2
CVSSQAGNEQFF
TGCGTCAGCAGCCAAGCGGGGAATGAGCAGTTCTTC
>TRBJ2-5|TRBV4-1|NA|NA
CASSQEPRSKGTQYF
TGCGCCAGCAGCCAAGAACCCCGGTCGAAGGGGACCCAGTACTTC
>TRBJ2-7|TRBV5-8|NA|NA
CASSFGAGGEQYF
TGTGCCAGCAGCTTTGGGGCAGGAGGCGAGCAGTACTTC
>TRBJ2-3|TRBV28|NA|NA
CASRDPTALTQYF
TGTGCCAGCAGGGACCCGACAGCCCTGACGCAGTATTTT
>TRBJ2-1|TRBV9|NA|TRBD1
CASSRQGAANEQFF
TGTGCCAGCAGTAGACAGGGGGCGGCCAATGAGCAGTTCTTC
>TRBJ1-6|TRBV5-1|NA|NA
CASSLQGWSLDSYNSPLHF
TGCGCCAGCAGCTTGCAGGGGTGGAGTTTGGACTCCTATAATTCACCCCTCCACTTT
>TRBJ1-1|TRBV11-3|NA|NA
CASSLETGLTGTQEAFF
TGTGCCAGCAGCTTGGAAACCGGCCTCACAGGGACTCAAGAAGCTTTCTTT
>TRBJ2-3|TRBV27|NA|NA
CASTTGGTDTQYF
TGTGCCAGCACTACTGGGGGCACAGATACGCAGTATTTT
>TRBJ1-3|TRBV9|once|NA
CASSLLGSSGNTIYF
TGTGCCAGCAGCCTTTTAGGGAGTTCGGGAAACACCATATATTTT
>TRBJ2-2|TRBV5-6|NA|NA
CASSLVGPEMNTGELFF
TGTGCCAGCAGCTTGGTAGGACCGGAAATGAACACCGGGGAGCTGTTTTTT
>TRBJ2-1|TRBV10-3|NA|TRBD1
CAISVRQGTAAEQFF
TGTGCCATCAGCGTACGACAGGGGACAGCCGCTGAGCAGTTCTTC
>TRBJ2-5|TRBV2|NA|NA
CASRFIRDTGYQETQYF
TGTGCCAGCAGATTCATCCGAGACACAGGTTACCAAGAGACCCAGTACTTC
>TRBJ2-3|TRBV7-9|NA|TRBD1
CASSPWTGEDTQYF
TGTGCCAGCAGCCCATGGACAGGCGAGGATACGCAGTATTTT
>TRBJ1-4|TRBV6-5|NA|NA
CASSLDGANEKLFF
TGTGCCAGCAGCTTGGACGGAGCTAATGAAAAACTGTTTTTT
>TRBJ2-3|TRBV6-4|NA|TRBD2
CASSDGVAGPSTDTQYF
TGTGCCAGCAGTGACGGGGTAGCGGGGCCTAGCACAGATACGCAGTATTTT
>TRBJ2-7|TRBV15|NA|NA
CATGPWADSYEQYF
TGTGCCACCGGGCCCTGGGCCGACTCCTACGAGCAGTACTTC
>TRBJ2-3|TRBV7-9|NA|TRBD2
CASSPHGLAVTSTDTQYF
TGTGCCAGCAGCCCACACGGACTAGCGGTAACTAGCACAGATACGCAGTATTTT
>TRBJ2-3|TRBV10-3|NA|NA
CAIRRTSLTDTQYF
TGTGCCATCAGGCGAACCTCTCTCACAGATACGCAGTATTTT
>TRBJ1-2|TRBV18|NA|TRBD1
CASSPTSGGNYGYTF
TGTGCCAGCTCACCCACTTCAGGGGGGAACTATGGCTACACCTTC
>TRBJ1-1|TRBV11-2|NA|TRBD1
CASSLSGTGNTEAFF
TGTGCCAGCAGCCTCTCCGGGACAGGGAACACTGAAGCTTTCTTT
>TRBJ2-3|TRBV9|NA|TRBD2
CASSRRLAVSTDTQYF
TGTGCCAGCAGCCGTCGTCTAGCGGTGAGCACAGATACGCAGTATTTT
>TRBJ2-7|TRBV6-5|NA|NA
CASWGLSSYEQYF
TGTGCCAGCTGGGGCTTGAGCTCCTACGAGCAGTACTTC
>TRBJ1-1|TRBV9|medium-sized|TRBD1
CASSVTGGYTEAFF
TGTGCCAGCAGCGTAACAGGGGGATACACTGAAGCTTTCTTT
>TRBJ1-3|TRBV9|NA|NA
CASSVHGGTSGNTIYF
TGTGCCAGCAGCGTACACGGTGGAACCTCTGGAAACACCATATATTTT
>TRBJ2-5|TRBV28|NA|TRBD1
CASTALRGPQYF
TGTGCCAGCACCGCCTTGAGGGGGCCCCAGTACTTC
>TRBJ2-3|TRBV6-1|NA|TRBD2
CASSKTSGSADTQYF
TGTGCCAGCAGTAAAACTAGCGGGAGCGCAGATACGCAGTATTTT
>TRBJ1-1|TRBV19|large|NA
CASSMVGNTEAFF
TGTGCCAGTAGTATGGTAGGGAACACTGAAGCTTTCTTT
>TRBJ2-1|TRBV5-4|NA|TRBD2
CASSQETSGSSYNEQFF
TGCGCCAGCAGCCAAGAGACTAGCGGGAGCTCCTACAATGAGCAGTTCTTC
>TRBJ2-3|TRBV9|NA|NA
CASSVDPVSPDTQYF
TGTGCCAGCAGCGTAGACCCCGTTTCCCCAGATACGCAGTATTTT